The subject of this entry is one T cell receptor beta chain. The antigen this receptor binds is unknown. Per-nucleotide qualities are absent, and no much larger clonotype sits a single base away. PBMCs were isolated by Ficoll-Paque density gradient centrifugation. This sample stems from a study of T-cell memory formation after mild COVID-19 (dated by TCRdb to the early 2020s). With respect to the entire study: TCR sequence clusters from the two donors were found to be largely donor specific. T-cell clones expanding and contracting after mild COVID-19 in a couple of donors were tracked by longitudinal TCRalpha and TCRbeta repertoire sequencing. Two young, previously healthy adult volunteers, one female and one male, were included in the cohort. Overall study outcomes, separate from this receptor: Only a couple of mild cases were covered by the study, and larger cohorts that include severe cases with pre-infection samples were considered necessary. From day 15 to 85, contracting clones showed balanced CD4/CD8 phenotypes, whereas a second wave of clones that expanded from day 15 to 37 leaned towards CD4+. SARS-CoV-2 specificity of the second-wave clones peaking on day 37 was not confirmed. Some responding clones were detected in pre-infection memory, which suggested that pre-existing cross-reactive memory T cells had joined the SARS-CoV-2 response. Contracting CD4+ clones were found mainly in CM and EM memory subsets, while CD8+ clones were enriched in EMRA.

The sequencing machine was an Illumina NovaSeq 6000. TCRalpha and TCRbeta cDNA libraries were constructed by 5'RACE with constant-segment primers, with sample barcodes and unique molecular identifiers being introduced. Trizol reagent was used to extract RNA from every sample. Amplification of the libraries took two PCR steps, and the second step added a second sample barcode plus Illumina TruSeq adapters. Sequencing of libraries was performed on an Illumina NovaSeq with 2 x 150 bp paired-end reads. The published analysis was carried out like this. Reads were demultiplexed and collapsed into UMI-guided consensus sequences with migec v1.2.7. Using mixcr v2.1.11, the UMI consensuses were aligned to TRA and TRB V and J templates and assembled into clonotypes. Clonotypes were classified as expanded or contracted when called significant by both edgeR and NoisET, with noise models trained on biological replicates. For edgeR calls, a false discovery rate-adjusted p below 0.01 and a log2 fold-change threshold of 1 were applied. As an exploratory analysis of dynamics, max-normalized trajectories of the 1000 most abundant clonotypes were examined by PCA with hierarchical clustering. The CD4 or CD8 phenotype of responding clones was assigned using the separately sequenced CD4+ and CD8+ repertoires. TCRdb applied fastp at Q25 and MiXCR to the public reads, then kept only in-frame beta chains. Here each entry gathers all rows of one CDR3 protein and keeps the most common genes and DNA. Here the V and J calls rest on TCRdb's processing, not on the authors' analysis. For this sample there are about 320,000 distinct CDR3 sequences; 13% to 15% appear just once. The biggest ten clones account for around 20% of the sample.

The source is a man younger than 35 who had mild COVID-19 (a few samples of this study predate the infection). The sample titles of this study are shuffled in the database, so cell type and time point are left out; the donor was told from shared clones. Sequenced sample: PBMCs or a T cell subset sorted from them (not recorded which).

The CDR3 amino acid sequence is: CASKILDSPLEAFF. DNA sequence: TGCGCCAGCAAAATATTGGACAGCCCCCTTGAAGCTTTCTTT. In this chain, TRBV23-1 is recombined with TRBJ1-1; TRBD1 is a weak D gene call, 6 bases matching. TRBV23-1 is flagged as an ORF with uncertain function. V gives up 7 bases and J gives up 7 bases, and the segment between their germline ends measures 19 bases. Including cysteine and phenylalanine, the CDR3 has 14 amino acids. Only the CDR3 portion is preserved as DNA: 42 bases, with reading frame beginning at the first base.